These 32 T cell receptor beta chains came from one sample sequenced in a study of T cells in Graves' hyperthyroidism and ophthalmopathy. It was RNA transcripts that yielded the amplified TCR beta CDR3 regions. First-round RT-PCR of the TCR CDR3 relied on the HTBI primer set. TCRdb redid the calling of the multiplex PCR reads with MiXCR, one entry per CDR3 protein. The data hold 700,000 to 850,000 distinct CDR3 sequences, with 35% observed a single time. Material for sequencing was blood. The receptors originated from a woman between 40 and 50 years old with Graves' hyperthyroidism.

This clonotype was recorded many times. CDR3 region: CASSTRQAFYEQYF. CDR3 DNA: TGTGCCAGTAGTACCAGACAGGCGTTCTACGAGCAGTACTTC. This chain joins TRBV19 and TRBJ2-7; D might be TRBD1 (6 bases). Trimming took 4 bases from V and 3 from J, leaving 13 bases between them. Per germline, CDR1 LNHDA and CDR2 SQIVND (reference sequence). The CDR3 is made up of 14 amino acids.

V usage is TRBV2 and J usage is TRBJ2-5; 9 bases match TRBD1. CDR3 length: 13 amino acids. Germline V lookup: CDR1 SNHLY, CDR2 FYNNEI. Germline trimming cut 6 bases from V and 13 bases from J; bases unmatched to any gene: 12. Written as DNA, the CDR3 is TGTGCCAGCAGCGGGGGACAGGGTTATGATCGGTACTTC. Amino acids: CASSGGQGYDRYF.

This clonotype was observed a few times. The rearrangement uses TRBV5-1 and TRBJ2-7, with D hard to call. V dropped 5 bases and J dropped 3 bases, with 12 bases sitting between them. The V gene's germline CDR1 is SGHRS and CDR2 YFSETQ. This CDR3 region has 13 residues. In DNA, the CDR3 is TGCGCCAGCAGTGGAGATTGGGGCTACGAGCAGTACTTC. Translating gives CASSGDWGYEQYF.

The rearrangement links TRBV20-1 to TRBJ1-5; 8 bases are a match to TRBD1. The junction had 10 bases not matched to a gene; V was cut back by 6 bases and J by 6 bases. This CDR3 has 14 residues. Germline CDR1 is DFQATT and CDR2 is SNEGSKA (reference sequence). CDR3 sequence (DNA): TGCAGTGCCAGCAGTCCAGGGGGCACTCAGCCCCAGCATTTT. This codes for CSASSPGGTQPQHF.

This chain joins TRBV29-1 and TRBJ2-1; 11 bases align to TRBD2. Germline-derived CDR1 and CDR2 are SQVTM and ANQGSEA. V gave up 7 bases and J gave up 8 bases; unmatched junction bases: 10. This CDR3 spans 14 amino acids. The CDR3 DNA follows: TGCAGCGGGGAGGGACTAGCGGTTTTTGATGAGCAGTTCTTC. Translating gives CSGEGLAVFDEQFF.

In regard to this clonotype: Its ends do not fully match the called genes, so a read error is possible. CDR3 protein: CASSAESSGDTIYF. In DNA, the CDR3 is TGCGCCAGCAGCGCTGAAAGCTCTGGAGACACCATATATTTT. The chain carries TRBV5-1 and TRBJ1-3; D unclear. The CDR3 has 14 amino acids. CDR1 is SGHRS and CDR2 is YFSETQ in the germline V gene.

Regarding this clonotype: This sequence may be a read error, since a much larger clone differs from it by one base. V usage is TRBV7-9 and J usage is TRBJ1-2; 9 bases map to TRBD1. Germline V gene sequence: CDR1 SEHNR, CDR2 FQNEAQ (reference sequence). The CDR3 has 16 residues. For the CDR3, the DNA is TGTGCCAGCAGCTTTGTGGGATGGACAGGGGTCTATGGCTACGCCTTC. This sequence encodes CASSFVGWTGVYGYAF.

The sample holds a few counts of this clonotype. The chain combines TRBV9 with TRBJ1-4, with D perhaps matching TRBD1 (5 bases). The CDR3 runs 15 residues. Trimming took 0 bases from V and 8 from J, leaving 14 bases between them. The germline V gene has CDR1 SGDLS and CDR2 YYNGEE. The CDR3 nucleotides read TGTGCCAGCAGCGTAGACGGGACTCTGGCAGAAAAACTGTTTTTT. Its translation is CASSVDGTLAEKLFF.

This clonotype was seen only a few times. J is TRBJ1-5 and V is TRBV6-5; D ambiguous. Germline V gene sequence: CDR1 MNHEY, CDR2 SVGAGI. Trimming pared 2 bases from V and 1 base from J, leaving 3 bases between. CDR3 length: 13 residues. For the CDR3, the DNA is TGTGCCAGCAGTTACACAAGCAATCAGCCCCAGCATTTT. Translation: CASSYTSNQPQHF.

This clonotype has just one count. The chain combines TRBV14 with TRBJ1-5; no clear D. V was pared by 8 bases and J by 1 base, with 15 bases between. The CDR3 loop spans 15 amino acids. CDR1 SGHDN and CDR2 FVKESK come from the germline V gene. This CDR3 is CASSGIKPSNQPQHF. CDR3 nucleotides: TGTGCCAGCTCCGGGATAAAACCGAGCAATCAGCCCCAGCATTTT.

This clonotype was seen many times. This chain joins TRBV20-1 and TRBJ1-1; D is possibly TRBD1 (6 bases). V was clipped by 3 bases and J by 5 bases, with 13 bases between them. The germline gives CDR1 DFQATT, CDR2 SNEGSKA (reference sequence). The length of the CDR3 is 13 residues. This chain's CDR3 is CSASTGQGTEAFF. In DNA, the CDR3 is TGCAGTGCTAGCACCGGGCAGGGGACTGAAGCTTTCTTT.

This clonotype was detected only once. CDR3 in amino acids: CASRWTGTGELFF. The CDR3 DNA is TGTGCCAGCAGGTGGACAGGGACCGGGGAGCTGTTTTTT. V and J are TRBV12-3 or TRBV12-4 and TRBJ2-2, with 8 positions matching TRBD1. The CDR3 spans 13 residues. The J segment lost 5 bases and the V segment lost 6 bases, leaving 2 bases of the junction unmatched.

This clonotype has ten or more counts. The chain links TRBV10-3 to TRBJ2-7, with 11 bases lining up with TRBD2. The CDR3 has 15 amino acids. The V gene's germline CDR1 is ENHRY and CDR2 SYGVKD. The trim removed 6 bases at V and 2 bases at J, leaving 6 bases unmatched. CDR3 nucleotide sequence: TGTGCCATCAGACCGACTAGCGGGGCCACCTACGAGCAGTACTTC. Translation gives CAIRPTSGATYEQYF.

V and J are TRBV19 and TRBJ1-2; TRBD1 might be the D (5 bases). CDR3 length: 12 residues. Trimming took 11 bases from V and 5 from J, leaving 15 bases between them. Germline CDR1 reads LNHDA; CDR2 reads SQIVND (reference sequence). In DNA, the CDR3 is TGTGCCTGGTTCCGGGACTTTTATGGCTACACCTTC. It encodes CAWFRDFYGYTF.

This chain uses TRBV20-1 with TRBJ2-3; a possible D gene is TRBD2 (5 bases). The germline V gene encodes CDR1 DFQATT and CDR2 SNEGSKA (reference sequence). The CDR3 has 14 amino acids. The ends were cut back, 0 bases at V and 4 bases at J, with 11 bases in the middle. The CDR3 sequence: CSARDGNRPDTQYF. The CDR3, as DNA: TGCAGTGCTAGAGACGGGAACCGTCCAGATACGCAGTATTTT.

The V gene is TRBV10-3, the J gene TRBJ2-7; TRBD2 matches 11 bases. The CDR3 is 14 amino acids. Germline values: CDR1 ENHRY, CDR2 SYGVKD. V shed 6 bases and J 5 bases; nucleotides not matched to a gene: 6. CDR3 sequence reads: CAISETSGDNEQYF. The CDR3 DNA follows: TGTGCCATCAGCGAGACTAGCGGGGACAACGAGCAGTACTTC.

This rearrangement joins TRBV19 to TRBJ2-5; maybe TRBD1 (5 bases). The CDR3 is 15 amino acids. In germline, CDR1 is LNHDA, CDR2 SQIVND (reference sequence). V was clipped by 7 bases and J by 2 bases, with 17 bases between them. CDR3 residues: CASTLRAGRQETQYF. CDR3 nucleotide sequence: TGTGCCAGTACTCTAAGGGCAGGGCGGCAAGAGACCCAGTACTTC.

In this sample, this clonotype turned up a few times. This chain links TRBV5-1 with TRBJ2-6; D unresolved. The V gene's germline CDR1 is SGHRS and CDR2 YFSETQ. The V end was cut by 0 bases, the J end by 2 bases, with 6 bases between. The CDR3 consists of 15 residues. In nucleotides, the CDR3 is TGCGCCAGCAGCTTGGATTATCCTGGGGCCAACGTCCTGACTTTC. Amino acids: CASSLDYPGANVLTF.

The chain couples TRBV7-9 to TRBJ2-7; tentative D call: TRBD1 (6 bases). The CDR3 consists of 14 residues. Trimming removed 2 bases at V and 4 bases at J, with 12 bases between. Germline values: CDR1 SEHNR, CDR2 FQNEAQ (reference sequence). As DNA, the CDR3 is TGTGCCAGCAGCTTAAGTATCGACAGGTACGAGCAGTACTTC. Translation: CASSLSIDRYEQYF.

This clonotype was counted a single time. This chain joins TRBV10-2 and TRBJ2-5; TRBD2 matches at 8 bases. This CDR3 comprises 16 residues. J was trimmed by 1 base and V by 3 bases; bases with no gene match: 7. Per germline, CDR1 WSHSY and CDR2 SAAADI. This CDR3 is CASSDLRGGLQETQYF. The DNA of the CDR3 is TGCGCCAGCAGTGATCTACGGGGGGGGCTCCAAGAGACCCAGTACTTC.

This chain links TRBV12-3 or TRBV12-4 with TRBJ1-5; D gene unclear. V shed 9 bases and J shed 2 bases, with 17 bases lying between them. This CDR3 comprises 15 residues. In DNA form, the CDR3 reads TGTGCCAGTAGGAGGGTGGGGAGTGGCAATCAGCCCCAGCATTTT. This translates into CASRRVGSGNQPQHF.

This clonotype showed up many times. V gene TRBV15 combines with J gene TRBJ2-7; 10 bases align to TRBD2. The CDR3 runs 18 residues. Unmatched junction bases numbered 12, after V lost 1 base and J lost 3 bases. The germline V gene encodes CDR1 LNHNV and CDR2 YYDKDF (reference sequence). CDR3 in amino acids: CATSRVSGGLAGDYEQYF. CDR3 nucleotide sequence: TGTGCCACCAGCAGAGTATCGGGGGGTCTAGCGGGAGACTACGAGCAGTACTTC.

Concerning this clonotype: With a much larger clone just one base away, this may be a read error. The chain uses TRBV12-3 or TRBV12-4 and TRBJ1-1; weak D call: TRBD1 (5 bases). CDR3 size: 14 residues. The germline V and J ends were trimmed by 6 bases and 0 bases, with 11 bases remaining between them. The CDR3 loop reads CASSRQQMNTEAFF. The CDR3 DNA follows: TGTGCCAGCAGCCGACAGCAAATGAACACTGAAGCTTTCTTT.

V is TRBV11-2 and J is TRBJ2-6, with 8 nucleotides matching TRBD1. V gave up 4 bases and J gave up 2 bases; unmatched junction bases: 4. Germline lookup yields CDR1 SGHAT and CDR2 FQNNGV. The CDR3 runs 16 residues. The CDR3 here is CASSSDRATGANVLTF. The CDR3, as DNA: TGTGCCAGCAGCTCGGACAGGGCAACTGGGGCCAACGTCCTGACTTTC.

The table lists this clonotype with many counts. The chain is built from TRBV10-3 and TRBJ2-6; TRBD2 might be the D (7 bases). This CDR3 contains 16 residues. V shed 0 bases and J shed 4 bases, with 10 bases lying between them. Germline lookup yields CDR1 ENHRY and CDR2 SYGVKD. The DNA of the CDR3 is TGTGCCATCAGTGAGTCGGGGGGGCCCGGGGCCAACGTCCTGACTTTC. Its translation is CAISESGGPGANVLTF.

This clonotype has a count of ten or more. The rearrangement links TRBV7-2 to TRBJ1-3, with TRBD1 as a possible D gene (5 bases). This CDR3 has 13 amino acids. Germline lookup yields CDR1 SGHTA and CDR2 FQGNSA. The germline V and J ends were trimmed by 3 bases and 11 bases, with 14 bases remaining between them. CDR3 coding DNA: TGTGCCAGCAGCTTGGTGGTGGGACTCCCCATATATTTT. Its protein product is CASSLVVGLPIYF. Supplemented by reference TRBV7-2 and TRBJ1-3, the full variable domain reads GAGVSQSPSNKVTEKGKDVELRCDPISGHTALYWYRQSLGQGLEFLIYFQGNSAPDKSGLPSDRFSAERTGGSVSTLTIQRTQQEDSAVYLCASSLVVGLPIYFGEGSWLTVV.

The table lists this clonotype with many counts. The chain carries TRBV20-1 and TRBJ1-5; D possibly corresponds to TRBD1 (6 bases). The CDR3 totals 13 residues. CDR1 is DFQATT and CDR2 is SNEGSKA in the germline V gene (reference sequence). Trimming took off 5 bases at V and 6 bases at J, with 14 bases between the two ends. The CDR3 nucleotides read TGCAGTGCTCTTACGAGGGGGGGTCAGCCCCAGCATTTT. This translates into CSALTRGGQPQHF.

This chain uses TRBV12-3 or TRBV12-4 with TRBJ1-2, with 9 nucleotides matching TRBD1. The CDR3 sequence is 17 residues long. With 6 bases clipped from V and 0 bases from J, the junction kept 11 bases outside the gene matches. DNA of the CDR3: TGTGCCAGCAGCTTTACTGGGACAGGGAATCCTAACTATGGCTACACCTTC. This sequence encodes CASSFTGTGNPNYGYTF.

As regards this clonotype: Given a much more abundant clone one base away, this may be a read error. J is TRBJ1-3 and V is TRBV10-2; no reliable D call. The CDR3 spans 14 residues. Looked up from germline, CDR1 is WSHSY and CDR2 is SAAADI. The CDR3 DNA sequence: TGCGCCAGCAGAGATCCTTTTCCTGGAAACACCACATATTTT. Its translation: CASRDPFPGNTTYF.

The chain joins TRBV5-1 to TRBJ1-4, with 9 bases that match TRBD1. The CDR3 runs to 16 residues. The germline gives CDR1 SGHRS, CDR2 YFSETQ. V dropped 4 bases and J dropped 2; count of bases not matched to a gene: 6. CDR3 protein: CASSMGQGGTNEKLFF. The CDR3 DNA reads as TGCGCCAGCAGCATGGGACAGGGAGGCACTAATGAAAAACTGTTTTTT.

This clonotype was counted a few times. The J gene is TRBJ2-5, the V gene TRBV15, with 8 nucleotides matching TRBD1. CDR3 length equals 17 residues. The germline V gene encodes CDR1 LNHNV and CDR2 YYDKDF (reference sequence). The trim removed 2 bases at V and 5 bases at J, leaving 13 bases unmatched. In DNA form, the CDR3 reads TGTGCCACCAGCAGATCATATATGGACAGGGTCAAGGAGACCCAGTACTTC. Protein: CATSRSYMDRVKETQYF.

This clonotype appeared many times. The V and J genes are TRBV2 and TRBJ1-1; D not resolved. The CDR3 runs to 14 residues. Trimming removed 11 bases from V and 5 bases from J, with 21 bases in between. Germline V gene lookup returns CDR1 SNHLY and CDR2 FYNNEI. In DNA, the CDR3 is TGTGCCTCATCCCCGACAACCTGGAGGACTGAAGCTTTCTTT. As protein: CASSPTTWRTEAFF.